One T cell receptor (beta chain) is described in this entry. No antigen is known for it. These data are taken from a study of cytomegalovirus exposure and HLA in healthy donors. PCR primers comprised 60 Vbeta and 13 Jbeta primers. This table comes from immunoSEQ multiplex PCR, and its TCRdb copy is limited to in-frame clones, with some not included. The data show approximately 150,000 clones, with about 80% seen just once and 1.9% held by the top ten. The CDR3 totals 15 residues. Germline CDR1 is SGDLS and CDR2 is YYNGEE. V gave up 4 bases and J gave up 5 bases; unmatched junction bases: 7. Study findings and constraints: Productive rates of about 90% or about 30% were seen for most TCR beta V segments in an earlier analysis. Later work showed greater clonal expansion in HLA-associated TCR beta chains than in equally common others. More than 150 TCR beta chains were listed as cytomegalovirus-associated. Researchers reported from a later analysis that most CMV-associated TCR beta chains appeared HLA-restricted.

The genes are TRBV9 and TRBJ2-1; the match to TRBD1 covers 9 bases. Sequencing input: PBMCs. This TCR derives from a woman in her forties in good health and CMV-seronegative. CDR3 sequence: CASSTQGTGHNEQFF. CDR3 bases: TGTGCCAGCAGCACACAGGGGACAGGGCACAATGAGCAGTTCTTC.